Here is one T cell receptor (beta chain) with its context. Its antigen remains unidentified. This entry comes from a study of response to subunit inactivated influenza vaccine. Study observations and caveats: Each seasonal influenza vaccination recruits few new T cells, the authors suggested.

The V gene's germline CDR1 is MNHEY and CDR2 SVGEGT. V gave up 2 bases and J gave up 0 bases, with 14 bases separating them. The CDR3 runs to 17 residues. TCRdb analysed the RT-PCR reads with MiXCR anew, one entry per CDR3 protein. The sample lists 400,000 to 550,000 distinct CDR3 sequences; about 25% were seen once. Specimen: CD4+ T cells sorted from PBMCs, collected 5 days after vaccination. The receptor's source is a man over 45 who received an inactivated influenza vaccine. J is TRBJ2-1 and V is TRBV6-2 or TRBV6-3, with unresolved D. The DNA for the CDR3 is TGTGCCAGCAGTTACGATAAAATACGGAGCTCCTACAATGAGCAGTTCTTC. Translated: CASSYDKIRSSYNEQFF.